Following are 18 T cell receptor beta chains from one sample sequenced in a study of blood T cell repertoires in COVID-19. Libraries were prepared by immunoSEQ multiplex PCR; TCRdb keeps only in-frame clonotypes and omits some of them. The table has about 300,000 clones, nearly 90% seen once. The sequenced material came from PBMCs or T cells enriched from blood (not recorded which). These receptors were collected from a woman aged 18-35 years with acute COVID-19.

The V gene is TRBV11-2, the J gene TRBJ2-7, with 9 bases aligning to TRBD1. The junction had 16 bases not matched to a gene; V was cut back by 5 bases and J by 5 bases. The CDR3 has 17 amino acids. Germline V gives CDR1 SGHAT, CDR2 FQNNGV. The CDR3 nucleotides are TGTGCCAGCAGCCGATCACAGGGGGCGCAACTAGTGAACGAGCAGTACTTC. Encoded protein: CASSRSQGAQLVNEQYF. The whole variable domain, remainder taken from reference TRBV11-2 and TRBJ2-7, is EAGVAQSPRYKIIEKRQSVAFWCNPISGHATLYWYQQILGQGPKLLIQFQNNGVVDDSQLPKDRFSAERLKGVDSTLKIQPAKLEDSAVYLCASSRSQGAQLVNEQYFGPGTRLTVT.

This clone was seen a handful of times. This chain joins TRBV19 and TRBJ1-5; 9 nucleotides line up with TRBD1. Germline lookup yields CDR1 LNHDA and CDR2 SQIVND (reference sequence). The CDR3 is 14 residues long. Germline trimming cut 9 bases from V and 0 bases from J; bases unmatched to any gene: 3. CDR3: CASTTGGSNQPQHF. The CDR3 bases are TGTGCCAGCACGACAGGGGGTAGCAATCAGCCCCAGCATTTT.

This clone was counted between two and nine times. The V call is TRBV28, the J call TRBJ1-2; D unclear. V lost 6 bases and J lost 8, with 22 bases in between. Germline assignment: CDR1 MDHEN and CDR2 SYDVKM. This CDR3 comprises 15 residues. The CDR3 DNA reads TGTGCCAGCAGGGATTTAGGAGGTCAAGGTTCAGGCTACACCTTC. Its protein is CASRDLGGQGSGYTF.

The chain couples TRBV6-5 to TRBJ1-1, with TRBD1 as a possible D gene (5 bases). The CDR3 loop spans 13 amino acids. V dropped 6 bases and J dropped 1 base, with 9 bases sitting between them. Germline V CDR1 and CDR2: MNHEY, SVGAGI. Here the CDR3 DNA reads TGTGCCAGCAGATCCGGACAGAACACTGAAGCTTTCTTT. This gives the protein CASRSGQNTEAFF.

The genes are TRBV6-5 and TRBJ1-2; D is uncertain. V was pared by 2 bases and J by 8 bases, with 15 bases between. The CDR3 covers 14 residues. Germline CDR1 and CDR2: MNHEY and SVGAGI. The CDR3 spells CASSYGREGGGYTF. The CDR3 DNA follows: TGTGCCAGCAGTTACGGGAGGGAAGGAGGGGGCTACACCTTC.

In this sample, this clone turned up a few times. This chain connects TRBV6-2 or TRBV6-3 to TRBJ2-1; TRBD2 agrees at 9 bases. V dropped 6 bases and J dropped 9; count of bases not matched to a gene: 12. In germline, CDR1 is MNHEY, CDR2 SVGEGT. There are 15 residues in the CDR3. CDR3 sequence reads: CASSVGLARGIEQFF. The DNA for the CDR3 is TGTGCCAGCAGCGTCGGACTAGCGCGCGGGATTGAGCAGTTCTTC.

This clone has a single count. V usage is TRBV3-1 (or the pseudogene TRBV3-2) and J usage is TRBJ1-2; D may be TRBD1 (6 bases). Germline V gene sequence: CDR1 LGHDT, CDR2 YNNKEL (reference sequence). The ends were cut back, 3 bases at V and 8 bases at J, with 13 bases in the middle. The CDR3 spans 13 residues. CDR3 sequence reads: CASSQEQGRGYTF. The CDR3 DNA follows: TGTGCCAGCAGCCAGGAACAGGGCCGGGGCTACACCTTC.

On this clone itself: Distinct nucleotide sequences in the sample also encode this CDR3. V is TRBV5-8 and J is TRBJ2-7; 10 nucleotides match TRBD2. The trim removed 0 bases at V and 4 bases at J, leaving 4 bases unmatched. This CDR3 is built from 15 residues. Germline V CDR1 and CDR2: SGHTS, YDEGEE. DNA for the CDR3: TGTGCCAGCAGCTTGGCCGTACTAGCGGGATACGAGCAGTACTTC. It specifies CASSLAVLAGYEQYF.

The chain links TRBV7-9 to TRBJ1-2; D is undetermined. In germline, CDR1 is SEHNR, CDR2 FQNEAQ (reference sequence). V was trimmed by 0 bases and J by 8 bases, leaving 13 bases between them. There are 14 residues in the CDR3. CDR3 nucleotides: TGTGCCAGCAGCTTAGCGGCGGAGGCAGGCGGCTACACCTTC. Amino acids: CASSLAAEAGGYTF. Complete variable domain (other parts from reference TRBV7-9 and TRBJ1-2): DTGVSQNPRHKITKRGQNVTFRCDPISEHNRLYWYRQTLGQGPEFLTYFQNEAQLEKSRLLSDRFSAERPKGSFSTLEIQRTEQGDSAMYLCASSLAAEAGGYTFGSGTRLTVV.

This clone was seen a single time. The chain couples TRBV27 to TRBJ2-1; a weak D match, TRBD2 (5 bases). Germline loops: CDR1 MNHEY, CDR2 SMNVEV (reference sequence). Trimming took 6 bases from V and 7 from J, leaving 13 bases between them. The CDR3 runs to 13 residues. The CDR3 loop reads CASRLLGVNEQFF. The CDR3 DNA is TGTGCCAGCAGACTCCTCGGGGTGAATGAGCAGTTCTTC.

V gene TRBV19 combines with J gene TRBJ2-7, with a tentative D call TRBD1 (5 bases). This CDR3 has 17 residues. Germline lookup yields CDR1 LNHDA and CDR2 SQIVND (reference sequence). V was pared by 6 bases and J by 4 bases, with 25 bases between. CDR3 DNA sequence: TGTGCCAGTAGCCCAGGGTCAAATGGATTCCACCCTTACGAGCAGTACTTC. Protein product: CASSPGSNGFHPYEQYF.

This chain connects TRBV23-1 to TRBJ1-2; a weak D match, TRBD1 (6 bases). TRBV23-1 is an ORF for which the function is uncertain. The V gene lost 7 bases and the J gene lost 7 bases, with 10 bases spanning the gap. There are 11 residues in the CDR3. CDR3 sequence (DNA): TGCGCCAGCACTCACAGGGCTGGCTACACCTTC. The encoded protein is CASTHRAGYTF.

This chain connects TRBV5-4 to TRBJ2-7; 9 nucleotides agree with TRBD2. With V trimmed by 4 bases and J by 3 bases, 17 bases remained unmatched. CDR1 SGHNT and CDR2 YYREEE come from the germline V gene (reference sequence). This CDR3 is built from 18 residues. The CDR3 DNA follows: TGTGCCAGCAGCCCCCCTCCCGGAAGACTAGCGGATATCTACGAGCAGTACTTC. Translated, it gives CASSPPPGRLADIYEQYF.

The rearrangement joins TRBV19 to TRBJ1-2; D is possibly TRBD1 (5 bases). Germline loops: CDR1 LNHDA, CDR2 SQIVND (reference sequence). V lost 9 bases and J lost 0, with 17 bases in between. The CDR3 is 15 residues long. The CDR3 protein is CASRTPTDTNYGYTF. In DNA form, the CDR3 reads TGTGCCAGCCGGACCCCGACAGACACTAACTATGGCTACACCTTC.

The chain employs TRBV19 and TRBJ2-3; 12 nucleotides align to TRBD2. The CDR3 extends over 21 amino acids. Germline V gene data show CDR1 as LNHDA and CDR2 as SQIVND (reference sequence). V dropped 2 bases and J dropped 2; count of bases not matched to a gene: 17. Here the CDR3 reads CASSISPPGGTSGRITDTQYF. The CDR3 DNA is TGTGCCAGTAGTATAAGCCCCCCAGGGGGTACTAGCGGGAGGATCACAGATACGCAGTATTTT.

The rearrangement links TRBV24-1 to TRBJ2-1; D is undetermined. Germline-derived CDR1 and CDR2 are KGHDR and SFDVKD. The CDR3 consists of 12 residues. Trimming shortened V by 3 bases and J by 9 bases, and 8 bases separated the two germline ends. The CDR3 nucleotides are TGTGCCACCAGTGATCGTCCGGGTGAGCAGTTCTTC. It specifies CATSDRPGEQFF.

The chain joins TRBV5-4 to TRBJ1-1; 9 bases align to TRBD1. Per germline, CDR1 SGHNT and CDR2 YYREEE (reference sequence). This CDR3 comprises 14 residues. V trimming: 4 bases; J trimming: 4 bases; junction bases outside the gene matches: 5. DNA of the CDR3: TGTGCCAGCAGCACAGGGGGCGCATCCACTGAAGCTTTCTTT. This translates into CASSTGGASTEAFF.

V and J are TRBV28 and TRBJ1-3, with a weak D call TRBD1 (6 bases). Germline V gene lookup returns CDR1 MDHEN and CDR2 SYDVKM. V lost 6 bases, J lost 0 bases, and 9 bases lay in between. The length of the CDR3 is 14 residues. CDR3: CASSTQGSGNTIYF. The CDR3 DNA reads TGTGCCAGCAGCACACAGGGCTCTGGAAACACCATATATTTT.